The present entry profiles one T cell receptor (beta chain) with its context. There is no known antigen for this receptor. No much larger clonotype is one base removed from it; base qualities were not supplied. The receptor library was made with PCR. DNA from cultured CD4+ T cells was subjected to TCR sequencing with the Oncomine TCR Beta short-read assay at the Johns Hopkins FTIC core. The QIAamp micro DNA kit was used to extract genomic DNA from the cultured CD4+ T cells. The Oncomine TCR Beta libraries from cultured CD4+ T cells were pooled using unique dual indexes and then sequenced on an Illumina iSeq 100. The study's processing was this. Non-productive sequences were removed, and CDR3s not starting with C, not ending with F or W, or shorter than 7 amino acids were discarded. Antigen-specific clonotypes were identified using the MANAFEST web application through comparison of peptide-stimulated wells with reference and other culture wells. To be called positive, a clone needed an FDR below 0.05, an odds ratio above 5, and a productive frequency above 0.1% in at least two of three replicate wells. Clonotypes that were significantly expanded in both SARS-CoV-2 spike wells and at least one common cold coronavirus spike condition were defined as cross-reactive. Levenshtein distances (stringdist) and unrooted phylogenetic trees (ape) in R version 3.6.1 were used to assess CDR3 homology. Using fastp at Q25 and MiXCR, TCRdb reprocessed the public reads and kept productive beta chains. Rows are combined by CDR3 protein, so each entry shows the most common genes and DNA. The V and J calls come from TCRdb's annotation, not from the publication. The sample contains 14,000 or so distinct CDR3 sequences, around 60% of them found a single time. The top ten clones comprise more than 5% of the sample.

This sample was included in a study of vaccination and CD4 T cells after COVID-19 (dated by TCRdb to the early 2020s). At the level of the whole study: Every convalescent patient had a positive nasal swab PCR test for SARS-CoV-2, with mild disease in 9 or 10 patients and severe disease in one. For stimulating the cultures, overlapping spike peptide pools were used, derived from SARS-CoV-2 as well as from the common cold coronaviruses HCoV-NL63, HCoV-OC43 and HCoV-229E. Post-vaccine blood samples were obtained a median of approximately 74 days after the second vaccine dose, with a range of about 14 to 250 days. As controls, cultures received a CEFX viral epitope pool (the positive control), an HIV-1 Nef peptide pool (the negative control), or no peptide at all. The spike-specific CD4+ TCR repertoire was compared before and after mRNA vaccination in over nine COVID-19 convalescent patients and a handful of infection-naive healthy vaccine recipients. Participants got two doses of the Pfizer-BioNTech BNT162b2 vaccine (n=8) or two doses of the Moderna mRNA-1273 vaccine (n=2). Post-COVID blood samples were collected from convalescent patients a median of about 92 days after diagnosis, with a range of roughly 35 to 180 days. The convalescent cohort included six males and four females, with two Hispanic individuals, seven Caucasians, two Asians and one multiracial person.

Paper-wide results and their limitations: The median count of SARS-CoV-2-reactive clonotypes went up from 21 after infection to 38 after vaccination, although the change was not significant. The number of convalescent patients in the study was relatively small, and the study did not examine early timepoints following natural infection. In convalescent patients, a median around 86% of post-vaccine SARS-CoV-2-reactive clones were detected only after vaccination, suggesting vaccine-specific priming. In convalescent patients, nearly all vaccine-specific clones (304 of 307) were found to be mono-reactive for SARS-CoV-2 spike rather than cross-reactive with common cold coronaviruses.

The intended sense of this specimen's treatment or condition label: approximately nine-day PBMC culture with coronavirus spike peptide pools or control peptides (ViraFEST assay). The ViraFEST assay, used in the study, expanded antigen-specific T cells with peptide pools and then identified the expanded clonotypes through TCR sequencing. The convalescent patients' positive SARS-CoV-2 PCR tests were from March to December 2020, which was before the Alpha, Beta and Delta variants emerged in the United States. Over 1.5 million PBMCs per well were cultured in IMDM with 5% human AB serum and 7.5 to 10 IU/ml IL-2, plus 10 ug/ml peptide pools. Half of the culture medium was replaced with fresh IL-2-containing medium on days 3 and 7. After 9 to 10 days of culture, CD4+ T cells were isolated by negative selection using the EasySep CD4+ T cell isolation kit. PBMCs were separated from whole blood using Ficoll-Paque Plus gradient centrifugation and then either used fresh or cryopreserved at -140C. Triplicate wells were generally used for each culture condition.

Reading from cysteine to phenylalanine, the CDR3 counts 14 amino acids. Only CDR3 DNA remains: 42 bases, in frame from the first base. CDR1 and CDR2 are drawn from the germline V gene (reference sequence): DFQATT, SNEGSKA. Trimming accounts for 5 bases at V and 9 bases at J, while the number of junction bases matched to no gene is 9. Sample: CD4+ T cells from blood, cultured in vitro. In this chain, TRBV20-1 is recombined with TRBJ2-1; TRBD2 aligns with 11 central bases. The sequence was obtained from a human donor who had recovered from COVID-19. The nucleotide sequence is given as TGCAGTGCTCCCGGACTAGCGGGTGTTAGTGAGCAGTTCTTC. Translated, this gives CSAPGLAGVSEQFF.